These 14 T cell receptor beta chains came from one sample sequenced in a study of blood T cell repertoires in COVID-19. Profiled with immunoSEQ multiplex PCR; TCRdb holds only in-frame clones, not every one. This sample has around 78,000 clones, with around 91% found just once. The sequenced material came from peripheral blood. The receptors were gathered from a woman aged 45 to 65 in a cohort sampled during active COVID-19.

The chain carries TRBV11-2 and TRBJ1-1; 11 bases align to TRBD1. V was pared by 2 bases and J by 1 base, with 9 bases of the junction left unmatched. The CDR3 consists of 18 residues. CDR1 is SGHAT and CDR2 is FQNNGV in the germline V gene. In nucleotides, the CDR3 is TGTGCCAGCAGCTTAACTCAGGGACAGGGGGGGAAGAACACTGAAGCTTTCTTT. Its translation: CASSLTQGQGGKNTEAFF. Full variable domain (remainder filled in from reference TRBV11-2 and TRBJ1-1): EAGVAQSPRYKIIEKRQSVAFWCNPISGHATLYWYQQILGQGPKLLIQFQNNGVVDDSQLPKDRFSAERLKGVDSTLKIQPAKLEDSAVYLCASSLTQGQGGKNTEAFFGQGTRLTVV.

Turning to this clone: Other DNA sequences within the sample encode an identical CDR3. The rearrangement joins TRBV9 to TRBJ2-3, with a tentative D call TRBD1 (5 bases). Trimming took 0 bases from V and 6 from J, leaving 5 bases between them. CDR1 and CDR2 (germline): SGDLS, YYNGEE. The CDR3 is 12 amino acids. CDR3 DNA: TGTGCCAGCAGCGTAGACAGGGATACGCAGTATTTT. This gives the protein CASSVDRDTQYF.

V usage is TRBV15 and J usage is TRBJ2-1; 7 bases map to TRBD2. The germline V gene encodes CDR1 LNHNV and CDR2 YYDKDF (reference sequence). V was pared by 5 bases and J by 8 bases, with 6 bases of the junction left unmatched. This CDR3 has 13 amino acids. CDR3 residues: CATSGDYNYEQFF. CDR3 DNA sequence: TGTGCCACCAGCGGGGACTACAACTATGAGCAGTTCTTC.

DNA of the CDR3: TGTGCCAGCAGTTTCTATAGCGGGACGAACTACGAGCAGTACTTC. Translation: CASSFYSGTNYEQYF. This sequence joins TRBV28 and TRBJ2-7; 8 bases match TRBD2. Germline trimming cut 3 bases from V and 3 bases from J; bases unmatched to any gene: 7. The CDR3 has 15 residues. The germline V gene has CDR1 MDHEN and CDR2 SYDVKM.

J is TRBJ2-2 and V is TRBV7-2; D is perhaps TRBD2 (6 bases). CDR3 length: 16 residues. Trimming stripped 1 base from V and 1 base from J, with 10 bases between. CDR1 and CDR2 (germline): SGHTA, FQGNSA. CDR3 DNA sequence: TGTGCCAGCAGCTTAGTCGGGAGACTGAACACCGGGGAGCTGTTTTTT. This codes for CASSLVGRLNTGELFF. The variable domain in full, completed from reference TRBV7-2 and TRBJ2-2, reads GAGVSQSPSNKVTEKGKDVELRCDPISGHTALYWYRQSLGQGLEFLIYFQGNSAPDKSGLPSDRFSAERTGGSVSTLTIQRTQQEDSAVYLCASSLVGRLNTGELFFGEGSRLTVL.

This clone was observed a single time. The chain employs TRBV28 and TRBJ1-4; 11 nucleotides line up with TRBD1. The CDR3 has 16 residues. The germline V gene encodes CDR1 MDHEN and CDR2 SYDVKM. V lost 6 bases and J lost 3; bases outside the gene matches: 6. The CDR3 reads CASRGQGVPANEKLFF. In DNA, the CDR3 is TGTGCCAGCAGGGGACAGGGGGTCCCAGCTAATGAAAAACTGTTTTTT. The entire variable domain, with the rest obtained from reference TRBV28 and TRBJ1-4, is as follows: DVKVTQSSRYLVKRTGEKVFLECVQDMDHENMFWYRQDPGLGLRLIYFSYDVKMKEKGDIPEGYSVSREKKERFSLILESASTNQTSMYLCASRGQGVPANEKLFFGSGTQLSVL.

The chain is built from TRBV19 and TRBJ1-4; D is ambiguous. Trimming cost V 8 bases and J 13 bases, with 11 bases left between them. This CDR3 has 10 residues. Germline V CDR1 and CDR2: LNHDA, SQIVND (reference sequence). DNA of the CDR3: TGTGCCAGTGGGAGGCAGGCACTGTTTTTT. Translated: CASGRQALFF.

This clone has a single count. This chain joins TRBV6-4 and TRBJ2-1; D may be TRBD1 (6 bases). Trimming cost V 4 bases and J 8 bases, with 15 bases left between them. The CDR3 has 14 amino acids. Germline lookup yields CDR1 MRHNA and CDR2 SNTAGT. CDR3 DNA: TGTGCCAGCAGTGTAGGGGGAGAAGTCTATGAGCAGTTCTTC. Its translation: CASSVGGEVYEQFF.

The J gene is TRBJ2-3, the V gene TRBV2; D is perhaps TRBD2 (6 bases). Per the germline V gene, CDR1 is SNHLY and CDR2 is FYNNEI. This CDR3 has 15 residues. V shed 4 bases and J shed 1 base, with 12 bases lying between them. In DNA form, the CDR3 reads TGTGCCAGCAGTGCGGCCAGGAGGGGCACAGATACGCAGTATTTT. Translated: CASSAARRGTDTQYF.

This clone showed up just a few times. The chain recombines TRBV29-1 with TRBJ2-6, with D tentatively TRBD2 (6 bases). The CDR3 contains 15 residues. Trimming left V 4 bases short and J 0 bases short, with 10 bases between. CDR1 is SQVTM and CDR2 is ANQGSEA in the germline V gene. Here the CDR3 reads CSVGRGSSGANVLTF. DNA of the CDR3: TGCAGCGTTGGACGGGGGAGCTCTGGGGCCAACGTCCTGACTTTC.

The chain has TRBV28 and TRBJ1-1, with TRBD1 as a possible D gene (5 bases). The V end lost 2 bases, the J end lost 10 bases, and 8 bases lay between the germline ends. Germline lookup yields CDR1 MDHEN and CDR2 SYDVKM. CDR3 size: 11 residues. The CDR3 DNA reads TGTGCCAGCAGTTTAGGTGGGGCAGCTTTCTTT. Its translation: CASSLGGAAFF.

Only one count was recorded for this clone. The rearrangement links TRBV14 to TRBJ1-1; D gene unclear. Between the trimmed V and J ends, which lost 0 bases and 1 base, there was a span of 6 bases. The CDR3 consists of 14 residues. Germline V gene data show CDR1 as SGHDN and CDR2 as FVKESK. The CDR3 loop is CASSQDLGNTEAFF. CDR3 DNA sequence: TGTGCCAGCAGCCAAGATCTAGGGAACACTGAAGCTTTCTTT.

V and J are TRBV20-1 and TRBJ2-7, with no clear D. The V end lost 3 bases, the J end lost 3 bases, and 3 bases lay between the germline ends. The CDR3 runs to 10 residues. CDR1 DFQATT and CDR2 SNEGSKA come from the germline V gene (reference sequence). CDR3 protein: CSASGYEQYF. The CDR3 nucleotides read TGCAGTGCTAGCGGCTACGAGCAGTACTTC.

This chain joins TRBV7-2 and TRBJ1-3, with no clear D. There are 14 residues in the CDR3. Germline V gives CDR1 SGHTA, CDR2 FQGNSA. V was shortened by 4 bases and J by 6 bases, with 13 bases between the two germline ends. The CDR3, as DNA: TGTGCCAGCAGCTCCTCGGGGAGGGAAAACACCATATATTTT. It specifies CASSSSGRENTIYF.